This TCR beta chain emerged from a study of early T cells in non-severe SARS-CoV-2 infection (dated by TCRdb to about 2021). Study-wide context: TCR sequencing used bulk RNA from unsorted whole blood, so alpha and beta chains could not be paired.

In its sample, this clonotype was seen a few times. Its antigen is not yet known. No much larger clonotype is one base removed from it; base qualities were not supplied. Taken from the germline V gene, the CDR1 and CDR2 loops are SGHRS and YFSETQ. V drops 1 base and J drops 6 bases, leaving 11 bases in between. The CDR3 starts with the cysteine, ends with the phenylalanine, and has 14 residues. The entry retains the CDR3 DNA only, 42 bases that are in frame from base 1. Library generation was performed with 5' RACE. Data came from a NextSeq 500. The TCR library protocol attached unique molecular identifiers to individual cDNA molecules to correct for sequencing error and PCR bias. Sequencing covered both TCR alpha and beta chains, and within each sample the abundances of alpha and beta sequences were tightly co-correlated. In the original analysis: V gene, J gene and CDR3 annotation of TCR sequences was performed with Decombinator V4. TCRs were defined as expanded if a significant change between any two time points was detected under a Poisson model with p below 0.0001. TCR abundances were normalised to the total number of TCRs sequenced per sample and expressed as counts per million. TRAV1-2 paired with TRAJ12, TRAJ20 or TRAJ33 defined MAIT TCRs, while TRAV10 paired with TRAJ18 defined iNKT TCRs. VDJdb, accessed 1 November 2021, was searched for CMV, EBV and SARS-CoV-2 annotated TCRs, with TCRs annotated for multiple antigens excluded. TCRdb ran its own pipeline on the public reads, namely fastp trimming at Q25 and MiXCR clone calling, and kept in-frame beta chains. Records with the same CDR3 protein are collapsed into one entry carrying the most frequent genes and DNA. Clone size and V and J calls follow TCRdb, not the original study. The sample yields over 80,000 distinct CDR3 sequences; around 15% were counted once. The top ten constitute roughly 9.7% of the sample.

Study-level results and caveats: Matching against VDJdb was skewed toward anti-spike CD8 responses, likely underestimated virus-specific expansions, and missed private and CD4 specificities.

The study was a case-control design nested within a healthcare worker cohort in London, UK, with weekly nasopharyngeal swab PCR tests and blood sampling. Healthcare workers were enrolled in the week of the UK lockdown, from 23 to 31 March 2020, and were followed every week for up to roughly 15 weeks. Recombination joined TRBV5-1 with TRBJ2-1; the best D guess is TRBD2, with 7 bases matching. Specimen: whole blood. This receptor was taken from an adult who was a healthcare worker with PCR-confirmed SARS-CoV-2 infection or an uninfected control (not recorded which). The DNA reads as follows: TGCGCCAGCAGCTTGTGGGGGGGCCCCAATGAGCAGTTCTTC. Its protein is CASSLWGGPNEQFF.